This TCR beta chain was obtained from a study of T-cell memory formation after mild COVID-19. The CDR3 spans 15 residues. Trimming pared 3 bases from V and 4 bases from J, leaving 14 bases between. CDR1 and CDR2 from the germline V gene are LNHDA and SQIVND (reference sequence). Overall study findings and caveats: SARS-CoV-2 specificity of second-wave clones peaking day 37 was unconfirmed.

TCRdb re-derived calls from the 5' RACE reads in MiXCR, one entry per CDR3 protein. The repertoire holds around 250,000 distinct CDR3 sequences, with about 17% as singletons. As to this clonotype: Its target is not known.

The source is a man aged 18 to 30 who had mild COVID-19 (a few samples of this study predate the infection). Cell type and time point are not known. The sequenced material came from PBMCs or a T cell subset sorted from them (not recorded which). The chain recombines TRBV19 with TRBJ2-3; D tentatively fits TRBD1 or TRBD2 (6 bases each). The DNA for the CDR3 is TGTGCCAGTAGTATTAGGGCAGGGGAGGCAGATACGCAGTATTTT. It yields the protein CASSIRAGEADTQYF.